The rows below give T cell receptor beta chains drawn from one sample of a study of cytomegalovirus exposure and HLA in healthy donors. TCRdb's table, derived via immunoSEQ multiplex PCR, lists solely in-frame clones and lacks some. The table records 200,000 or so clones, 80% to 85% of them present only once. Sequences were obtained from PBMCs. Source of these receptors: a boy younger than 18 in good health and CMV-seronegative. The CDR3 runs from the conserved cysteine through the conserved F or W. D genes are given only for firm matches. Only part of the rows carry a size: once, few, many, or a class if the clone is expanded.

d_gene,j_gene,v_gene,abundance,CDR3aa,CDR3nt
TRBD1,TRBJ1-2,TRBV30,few,CAWTGGIGYGYTF,TGTGCCTGGACAGGGGGCATTGGCTATGGCTACACCTTC
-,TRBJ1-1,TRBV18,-,CASSPRDSGSTEAFF,TGTGCCAGCTCACCACGGGACTCTGGCAGCACTGAAGCTTTCTTT
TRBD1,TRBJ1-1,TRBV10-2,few,CASSGTVTEAFF,TGCGCCAGCAGCGGGACAGTTACTGAAGCTTTCTTT
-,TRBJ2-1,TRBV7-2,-,CASSFLGAYNEQFF,TGTGCCAGCAGCTTCCTAGGGGCCTACAATGAGCAGTTCTTC
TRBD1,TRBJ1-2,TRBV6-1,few,CASKRTGDNYGYTF,TGTGCCAGCAAGAGGACAGGGGATAACTATGGCTACACCTTC
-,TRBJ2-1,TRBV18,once,CASSPPPNYGGPSSYNEQFF,TGTGCCAGCTCACCTCCCCCTAACTATGGAGGGCCAAGCTCCTACAATGAGCAGTTCTTC
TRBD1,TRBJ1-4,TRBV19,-,CASSRGQINEKLFF,TGTGCCAGTAGTAGGGGACAGATTAATGAAAAACTGTTTTTT
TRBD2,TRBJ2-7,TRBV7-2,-,CASLRLAGGVQYF,TGTGCCAGCCTGAGGCTAGCGGGGGGCGTGCAGTACTTC
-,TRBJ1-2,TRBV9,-,CASSVEWGYPAGGYTF,TGTGCCAGCAGCGTAGAGTGGGGATACCCGGCGGGGGGCTACACCTTC
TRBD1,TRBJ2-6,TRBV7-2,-,CASSQGASGANVLTF,TGTGCCAGCAGCCAGGGGGCCTCTGGGGCCAACGTCCTGACTTTC
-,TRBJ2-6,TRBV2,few,CASSGPKGGSGANVLTF,TGTGCCAGCAGTGGCCCGAAAGGGGGCTCTGGGGCCAACGTCCTGACTTTC
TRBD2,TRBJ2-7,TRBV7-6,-,CASSGVTLVDSGNYEQYF,TGTGCCAGCAGCGGAGTTACCCTCGTTGATAGCGGGAACTACGAGCAGTACTTC
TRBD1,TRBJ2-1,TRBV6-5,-,CASSQDRGGNNEQFF,TGTGCCAGCAGTCAAGACAGGGGGGGGAACAATGAGCAGTTCTTC
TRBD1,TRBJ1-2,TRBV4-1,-,CASSQEGTGGLGGYTF,TGCGCCAGCAGCCAAGAAGGGACAGGGGGCTTGGGAGGCTACACCTTC
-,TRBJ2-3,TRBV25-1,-,CASSEGGRPMQYF,TGTGCCAGCAGTGAAGGGGGCCGCCCGATGCAGTATTTT